This TCR beta chain was captured by sequencing in a study of memory CD4+ T cells and cytomegalovirus serostatus. The sort gate was single viable CD3+CD4+CD8-CD45RO+ cells for memory CD4+ T cells. Serum IgG to CMV pp150, pp28, p38 and p52 defined serostatus. Positive selection with CD4 microbeads enriched total CD4+ T cells. Per the authors' pipeline: After removing out-of-frame reads, over 2 million distinct TCRbeta sequences remained. Some clones are missing from TCRdb's copy, which holds only in-frame ones; the method was immunoSEQ multiplex PCR. The V and J calls and the clone size are those of that table, but D and trimming were determined from the DNA. Of 35,000 to 55,000 clones detected, approximately 78% appear once; the ten largest clones hold around 0.99%. This clone was counted a single time. This receptor was identified in an adult in good health and CMV-seronegative. Material: memory CD4+ T cells from blood.

The CDR3 region has the DNA TGTGCCAGCAGCTTGGCACCGGGACAGGGGTTTTACGAGCAGTACTTC. Protein product: CASSLAPGQGFYEQYF. The J gene is TRBJ2-7, the V gene TRBV5-8; 10 nucleotides align to TRBD1. The V gene end was trimmed by 0 bases and the J gene end by 4 bases; junction bases not matched to a gene: 7. The CDR3 is 16 amino acids. CDR1 and CDR2 from the germline V gene are SGHTS and YDEGEE.